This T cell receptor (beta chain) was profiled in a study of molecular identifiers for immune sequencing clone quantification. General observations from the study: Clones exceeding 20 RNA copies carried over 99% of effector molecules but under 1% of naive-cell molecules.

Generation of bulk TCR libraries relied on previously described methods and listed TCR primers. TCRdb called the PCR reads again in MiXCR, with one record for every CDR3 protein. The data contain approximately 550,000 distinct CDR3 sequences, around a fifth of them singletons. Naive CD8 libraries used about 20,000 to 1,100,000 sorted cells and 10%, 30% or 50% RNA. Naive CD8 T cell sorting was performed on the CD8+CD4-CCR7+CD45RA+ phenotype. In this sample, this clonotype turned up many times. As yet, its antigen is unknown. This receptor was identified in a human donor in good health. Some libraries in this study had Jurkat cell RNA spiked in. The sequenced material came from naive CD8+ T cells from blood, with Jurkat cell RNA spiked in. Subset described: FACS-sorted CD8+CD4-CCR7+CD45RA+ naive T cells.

This CDR3 is CASSFTGLPPHEQYF. The CDR3 DNA reads as TGTGCCAGCAGCTTCACGGGACTACCACCCCACGAGCAGTACTTC. This sequence joins TRBV7-2 and TRBJ2-7; 7 bases fit TRBD2. The germline gives CDR1 SGHTA, CDR2 FQGNSA. This CDR3 spans 15 amino acids. The J segment lost 5 bases and the V segment lost 3 bases, leaving 10 bases of the junction unmatched. Full variable domain (outside the CDR3, taken from reference TRBV7-2 and TRBJ2-7): GAGVSQSPSNKVTEKGKDVELRCDPISGHTALYWYRQSLGQGLEFLIYFQGNSAPDKSGLPSDRFSAERTGGSVSTLTIQRTQQEDSAVYLCASSFTGLPPHEQYFGPGTRLTVT.